These 23 T cell receptor beta chains were sequenced from one sample in a study of graft-versus-host responses after intestinal transplantation. These receptors have no known antigen. The assay was immunoSEQ multiplex PCR, and TCRdb's table has in-frame clones only and misses some. Found here are tens of thousands of clones, 90% of them singletons; the top ten hold approximately 4.1%. The source material was unstimulated CD8+ T cells sorted from spleen or lymph node cells, sampled before transplant. Receptors originate from a human donor who was the organ donor for an intestinal transplant.

This chain uses TRBV2 with TRBJ2-3, with 8 bases aligning to TRBD2. Germline CDR1 SNHLY, CDR2 FYNNEI. V gave up 7 bases and J gave up 2 bases; unmatched junction bases: 11. CDR3 length: 16 residues. The CDR3 reads CASKYRAGGLTDTQYF. CDR3 nucleotide sequence: TGTGCCAGCAAGTATAGGGCGGGGGGACTCACAGATACGCAGTATTTT.

The rearrangement uses TRBV6-6 and TRBJ2-1; a possible D gene is TRBD2 (5 bases). Trimming removed 3 bases at V and 7 bases at J, with 19 bases between. Germline V gene lookup returns CDR1 MNHNY and CDR2 SVGAGI (reference sequence). The CDR3 consists of 16 residues. The CDR3: CASSYALRAGVNEQFF. The CDR3 DNA sequence: TGTGCCAGCAGTTATGCATTGCGGGCAGGTGTGAATGAGCAGTTCTTC.

This chain links TRBV6-5 with TRBJ2-1, with D uncertain. V lost 2 bases, J lost 7 bases, and 6 bases lay in between. Germline-derived CDR1 and CDR2 are MNHEY and SVGAGI. CDR3 length equals 12 residues. The CDR3 DNA sequence: TGTGCCAGCAGTTACACCGGGAATGAGCAGTTCTTC. It is translated as CASSYTGNEQFF.

The chain recombines TRBV5-1 with TRBJ1-6; 8 nucleotides agree with TRBD1. The CDR3 sequence is 16 residues long. Germline V CDR1 and CDR2: SGHRS, YFSETQ. V trimming: 4 bases; J trimming: 5 bases; junction bases outside the gene matches: 8. The CDR3 is CASSGTGGPNNSPLHF. CDR3 sequence (DNA): TGCGCCAGCAGCGGAACAGGGGGGCCCAATAATTCACCCCTCCACTTT.

The rearrangement uses TRBV6-1 and TRBJ1-1, with a weak D call TRBD1 (6 bases). Deletions cut 4 bases from V and 0 bases from J, with 9 bases between. CDR3 length: 14 residues. Per the germline V gene, CDR1 is MNHNS and CDR2 is SASEGT. CDR3 in DNA: TGTGCCAGCAGTGTAGGGACAATGAACACTGAAGCTTTCTTT. Translating gives CASSVGTMNTEAFF.

The V and J genes are TRBV5-1 and TRBJ2-3; a weak D match, TRBD1 (6 bases). This CDR3 has 18 amino acids. Per germline, CDR1 SGHRS and CDR2 YFSETQ. The V gene lost 5 bases and the J gene lost 1 base, with 23 bases spanning the gap. CDR3 region: CASSPSGGVGGGTDTQYF. The CDR3, as DNA: TGCGCCAGCAGTCCTTCAGGTGGCGTTGGGGGCGGCACAGATACGCAGTATTTT.

The chain uses TRBV7-9 and TRBJ1-1, with D maybe TRBD1 (6 bases). The length of the CDR3 is 15 residues. Germline CDR1 reads SEHNR; CDR2 reads FQNEAQ (reference sequence). V was cut by 3 bases and J by 1 base, with 12 bases left in between. Here the CDR3 reads CASSFAGGSNTEAFF. CDR3 bases: TGTGCCAGCAGCTTTGCGGGGGGCTCGAACACTGAAGCTTTCTTT. The complete variable domain, with remaining parts taken from reference TRBV7-9 and TRBJ1-1, reads DTGVSQNPRHKITKRGQNVTFRCDPISEHNRLYWYRQTLGQGPEFLTYFQNEAQLEKSRLLSDRFSAERPKGSFSTLEIQRTEQGDSAMYLCASSFAGGSNTEAFFGQGTRLTVV.

The V and J genes are TRBV5-6 and TRBJ2-7; 7 bases map to TRBD1. The CDR3 is made up of 15 amino acids. CDR1 is SGHDT, CDR2 YYEEEE, per germline. Trimming cost V 4 bases and J 3 bases; bases outside gene matches: 10. CDR3 region: CASSLCTDRVYEQYV. CDR3 nucleotides: TGTGCCAGCAGCCTTTGCACCGACAGGGTCTACGAGCAGTACGTC.

The CDR3, as DNA: TGTGCCAGCAGCGATCGACAGGGGGCGAGGGACACTGAAGCTTTCTTT. Its protein product is CASSDRQGARDTEAFF. This chain joins TRBV9 and TRBJ1-1, with TRBD1 identical over 10 bases. CDR1 SGDLS and CDR2 YYNGEE come from the germline V gene. The CDR3 runs 16 residues. Unmatched junction bases numbered 8, after V lost 3 bases and J lost 3 bases.

The gene calls are TRBV6-1 and TRBJ1-1; 9 nucleotides align to TRBD1. The CDR3 loop spans 15 amino acids. Germline trimming cut 5 bases from V and 5 bases from J; bases unmatched to any gene: 9. CDR1 and CDR2 (germline): MNHNS, SASEGT. The DNA of the CDR3 is TGTGCCAGCAGTAACCCGGGACAGGGAAGGACTGAAGCTTTCTTT. Its protein is CASSNPGQGRTEAFF.

The rearrangement links TRBV7-6 to TRBJ2-2; D unclear. The germline gives CDR1 SGHVS, CDR2 FNYEAQ. Trimming shortened V by 5 bases and J by 2 bases, and 15 bases separated the two germline ends. This CDR3 has 16 residues. The CDR3 DNA sequence: TGTGCCAGCAGCCCGCTGGAGAGCAGTAACACCGGGGAGCTGTTTTTT. Its protein is CASSPLESSNTGELFF.

The gene calls are TRBV5-6 and TRBJ2-3, with unresolved D. Trimming removed 4 bases from V and 5 bases from J, with 14 bases in between. The CDR3 covers 14 residues. Per germline, CDR1 SGHDT and CDR2 YYEEEE. The CDR3 nucleotides read TGTGCCAGCAGCACTCGTAACCCGTTAGATACGCAGTATTTT. As protein: CASSTRNPLDTQYF.

J is TRBJ2-5 and V is TRBV6-5; 7 bases match TRBD1. CDR3 size: 13 residues. CDR1 is MNHEY and CDR2 is SVGAGI in the germline V gene. The ends lost 6 bases at V and 1 base at J; junction bases unmatched: 2. DNA for the CDR3: TGTGCCAGCAGATGGGACAGCCAAGAGACCCAGTACTTC. Its protein product is CASRWDSQETQYF.

This clone came up once. The chain combines TRBV9 with TRBJ1-5; 7 bases are a match to TRBD1. The CDR3 totals 15 residues. J gave up 3 bases and V 1 base, and 4 bases lay outside the gene matches. Germline CDR1 reads SGDLS; CDR2 reads YYNGEE. In nucleotides, the CDR3 is TGTGCCAGCAGCGTAACAGGGGCACCCAATCAGCCCCAGCATTTT. It translates to CASSVTGAPNQPQHF. The variable domain in full, with the rest retrieved from reference TRBV9 and TRBJ1-5, is DSGVTQTPKHLITATGQRVTLRCSPRSGDLSVYWYQQSLDQGLQFLIQYYNGEERAKGNILERFSAQQFPDLHSELNLSSLELGDSALYFCASSVTGAPNQPQHFGDGTRLSIL.

This chain's CDR3 is CASSTRSSYNSPLHF. The DNA for the CDR3 is TGTGCCAGCAGCACCCGGAGCTCCTATAATTCACCCCTCCACTTT. The chain recombines TRBV7-8 with TRBJ1-6; D is ambiguous. The V and J ends lost 5 bases and 0 bases respectively, with 8 bases between them. The length of the CDR3 is 15 residues. Germline V CDR1 and CDR2: SGHVS, FQNEAQ. Using reference TRBV7-8 and TRBJ1-6 for the parts outside the CDR3, the full variable domain is GAGVSQSPRYKVAKRGQDVALRCDPISGHVSLFWYQQALGQGPEFLTYFQNEAQLDKSGLPSDRFFAERPEGSVSTLKIQRTQQEDSAVYLCASSTRSSYNSPLHFGNGTRLTVT.

This clone was recorded a few times. The genes are TRBV21-1 and TRBJ2-7; the table's D call, TRBD1, was not checked against the DNA. TRBV21-1 is noted as a pseudogene. The CDR3 sequence is 12 residues long. The CDR3 here is CASRDRAYEQYV. Here the CDR3 DNA reads TGTGCCAGCAGGGACAGGGCCTACGAGCAGTACGTC.

This clone was counted a few times. This chain connects TRBV11-2 to TRBJ1-4, with TRBD1 as a possible D gene (5 bases). The germline CDR1 and CDR2 sequences are SGHAT and FQNNGV. This CDR3 spans 14 amino acids. V was clipped by 7 bases and J by 5 bases, with 14 bases between them. CDR3 nucleotides: TGTGCCAGCACCGATGGACGGGGGAATGAAAAACTGTTTTTT. It translates to CASTDGRGNEKLFF.

This clone showed up just once. This chain uses TRBV7-3 with TRBJ2-1; maybe TRBD1 (5 bases). Germline V CDR1 and CDR2: SGHTA, FQGTGA. The V gene lost 0 bases and the J gene lost 7 bases, with 7 bases spanning the gap. The CDR3 has 13 amino acids. The CDR3 is CASSLTGANEQFF. The CDR3 nucleotides read TGTGCCAGCAGCTTAACTGGGGCAAATGAGCAGTTCTTC.

The rearrangement links TRBV10-1 to TRBJ2-1; D is unresolved. CDR3 length: 16 residues. V was pared by 2 bases and J by 0 bases, with 11 bases between. Germline V lookup: CDR1 WNHNN, CDR2 SYGVQD (reference sequence). The CDR3 loop reads CASSEAVQSSYNEQFF. The CDR3 DNA reads TGCGCCAGCAGTGAGGCGGTTCAGAGCTCCTACAATGAGCAGTTCTTC.

The chain joins TRBV10-2 to TRBJ2-5; possibly TRBD2 for D (5 bases). This CDR3 comprises 13 residues. Germline V gene data show CDR1 as WSHSY and CDR2 as SAAADI. Deletions cut 5 bases from V and 5 bases from J, with 12 bases between. The CDR3 nucleotides are TGCGCCAGCAGTCTGGACCGAGGGGAGACCCAGTACTTC. It is translated as CASSLDRGETQYF.

This sequence joins TRBV28 and TRBJ2-2; D is possibly TRBD1 (5 bases). The germline V gene encodes CDR1 MDHEN and CDR2 SYDVKM. The V gene lost 3 bases and the J gene lost 1 base, with 6 bases spanning the gap. This CDR3 contains 14 residues. Here the CDR3 reads CASSFTGNTGELFF. CDR3 DNA sequence: TGTGCCAGCAGTTTTACAGGGAACACCGGGGAGCTGTTTTTT.

The CDR3 region has the DNA TGTGCCAGTATAAGGAGGGACAGGGACTCTGGCTACACCTTC. It yields the protein CASIRRDRDSGYTF. The chain recombines TRBV2 with TRBJ1-2, with TRBD1 matching over 9 bases. The germline CDR1 and CDR2 sequences are SNHLY and FYNNEI. The CDR3 length is 14 residues. With V trimmed by 9 bases and J by 7 bases, 12 bases remained unmatched. The whole variable domain, remainder taken from reference TRBV2 and TRBJ1-2, is EPEVTQTPSHQVTQMGQEVILRCVPISNHLYFYWYRQILGQKVEFLVSFYNNEISEKSEIFDDQFSVERPDGSNFTLKIRSTKLEDSAMYFCASIRRDRDSGYTFGSGTRLTVV.

This clone was detected only once. The rearrangement joins TRBV7-9 to TRBJ1-2, with 9 bases lining up with TRBD1. Germline V gene lookup returns CDR1 SEHNR and CDR2 FQNEAQ (reference sequence). This CDR3 is 16 amino acids long. Trimming removed 5 bases from V and 1 base from J; junction bases left unmatched: 8. The CDR3 here is CASSQTGQGNNYGYTF. The CDR3 bases are TGTGCCAGCAGCCAAACGGGACAGGGAAATAACTATGGCTACACCTTC.